These T cell receptor beta chains were read from a single sample in a study of T cells in Graves' hyperthyroidism and ophthalmopathy. TCRdb used MiXCR to reprocess the multiplex PCR reads, holding one entry per CDR3 protein. This sample has under 350,000 distinct CDR3 sequences, with roughly 20% found just once. The sample consisted of blood. Every receptor here comes from a woman aged 50 to 65 with Graves' hyperthyroidism. Both conserved end residues are part of each CDR3. The D gene is left open where the match is weak. Size tells how often a clone was seen (once, few, many) or the class of an expanded clone, and some rows leave it out.

TRBV5-1	TRBJ2-2	.	.	CASAHTGELFF	TGCGCCAGCGCCCACACCGGGGAGCTGTTTTTT
TRBV11-2	TRBJ2-5	many	.	CASSLFREETQYF	TGTGCCAGCAGCTTGTTTAGAGAGGAGACCCAGTACTTC
TRBV29-1	TRBJ2-1	few	.	CSVRELDEQFF	TGCAGCGTCCGCGAACTAGATGAGCAGTTCTTC
TRBV11-2	TRBJ2-7	many	TRBD1	CASENRDRGLWEQYF	TGTGCCAGCGAAAACCGGGACAGGGGGCTCTGGGAGCAGTACTTC
TRBV2	TRBJ2-3	many	TRBD2	CASSRETSGASDTQYF	TGTGCCAGCAGTCGCGAGACTAGCGGGGCTTCAGATACGCAGTATTTT
TRBV19	TRBJ2-2	.	.	CASSILDLNTGELFF	TGTGCCAGTAGTATTCTGGACTTAAACACCGGGGAGCTGTTTTTT
TRBV27	TRBJ2-7	few	.	CASSLWGASGDYEQYF	TGTGCCAGCAGTTTGTGGGGGGCTAGCGGCGACTACGAGCAGTACTTC
TRBV4-1	TRBJ1-5	.	.	CASSQSEYSNQPQHF	TGCGCCAGCAGCCAAAGCGAATATAGCAATCAGCCCCAGCATTTT
TRBV5-1	TRBJ2-1	many	.	CASSLVGGQGNEQFF	TGCGCCAGCAGCTTGGTTGGGGGGCAAGGCAATGAGCAGTTCTTC
TRBV6-1	TRBJ1-1	few	.	CASSDQGRAEAFF	TGTGCCAGCAGTGACCAGGGGAGAGCTGAAGCTTTCTTT
TRBV28	TRBJ2-5	many	.	CASSPAGRQETQYF	TGTGCCAGCAGCCCCGCCGGCAGACAAGAGACCCAGTACTTC
TRBV6-1	TRBJ2-5	many	.	CASSYSAYRAGETQYF	TGTGCCAGCAGTTATTCGGCCTACCGGGCTGGAGAGACCCAGTACTTC
TRBV6-1	TRBJ1-1	.	TRBD1	CASSKQGTAFF	TGTGCCAGCAGTAAACAGGGGACCGCTTTCTTT
TRBV6-1	TRBJ2-7	many	.	CASSEGYHEQYF	TGTGCCAGCAGTGAAGGGTATCACGAGCAGTACTTC
TRBV5-1	TRBJ2-7	.	.	CASSLAAADSYEQYF	TGCGCCAGCAGCTTGGCGGCGGCGGACTCCTACGAGCAGTACTTC
TRBV6-1	TRBJ2-2	few	.	CASSEQYANTGELFF	TGTGCCAGCAGTGAGCAGTACGCGAACACCGGGGAGCTGTTTTTT
TRBV6-1	TRBJ1-4	few	TRBD1	CASSRGTDNREKLFF	TGTGCCAGCAGTAGAGGGACAGATAATCGTGAAAAACTGTTTTTT
TRBV7-8	TRBJ1-2	many	TRBD1	CASSAQGQAASYGYTF	TGTGCCAGCAGCGCACAGGGACAGGCAGCCTCCTATGGCTACACCTTC
TRBV12-3/TRBV12-4	TRBJ1-2	.	TRBD1	CATRQGPGYTF	TGTGCCACCCGACAGGGGCCTGGCTACACCTTC
TRBV10-3	TRBJ1-3	few	.	CAISDPAEIGNTIYF	TGTGCCATCAGTGATCCGGCAGAGATTGGAAACACCATATATTTT
TRBV27	TRBJ2-1	.	.	CASSLDDPAFEQFF	TGTGCCAGCAGTTTAGACGATCCGGCGTTTGAGCAGTTCTTC
TRBV11-2	TRBJ2-7	few	TRBD1	CASSPTGTGGEQYF	TGTGCCAGCAGCCCAACGGGGACAGGGGGTGAGCAGTACTTC
TRBV28	TRBJ2-1	.	TRBD2	CASSLSLGAAGVNEQFF	TGTGCCAGCAGTTTATCTTTGGGGGCAGCGGGAGTCAATGAGCAGTTCTTC
TRBV11-2	TRBJ2-7	.	TRBD2	CASSLSSGRASHEQYF	TGTGCCAGCAGCTTATCTAGCGGGAGGGCCTCCCACGAGCAGTACTTC
TRBV6-1	TRBJ1-1	many	TRBD1	CASSPPGGANTEAFF	TGTGCCAGCAGTCCCCCAGGGGGGGCGAACACTGAAGCTTTCTTT
TRBV10-3	TRBJ1-1	few	.	CAISESSFRDLSEAFF	TGTGCCATCAGTGAGTCGAGTTTCAGGGACCTTTCTGAAGCTTTCTTT
TRBV5-1	TRBJ2-5	many	.	CASSLVSSQETQYF	TGCGCCAGCAGCTTGGTATCCTCTCAAGAGACCCAGTACTTC
TRBV27	TRBJ2-7	few	.	CASSLNPEALSYEQYF	TGTGCCAGCAGTCTCAACCCCGAGGCCTTATCCTACGAGCAGTACTTC
TRBV7-9	TRBJ2-1	.	.	CASSSNEQFF	TGTGCCAGCAGCTCCAATGAGCAGTTCTTC
TRBV2	TRBJ2-1	.	.	CASRVNSYNEQFF	TGTGCCAGCAGGGTCAACTCCTACAATGAGCAGTTCTTC
TRBV2	TRBJ2-2	.	TRBD2	CASSEGLAAHTGELFF	TGTGCCAGCAGTGAGGGACTAGCGGCCCACACCGGGGAGCTGTTTTTT
TRBV3-1	TRBJ2-2	.	TRBD2	CASQRGPNTGELFF	TGTGCCAGCCAGCGGGGACCGAACACCGGGGAGCTGTTTTTT
TRBV2	TRBJ2-2	many	.	CASSEIPATNTGELFF	TGTGCCAGCAGTGAAATCCCAGCCACGAACACCGGGGAGCTGTTTTTT
TRBV28	TRBJ2-1	.	.	CASSLGRISFF	TGTGCCAGCAGTTTAGGACGGATATCGTTCTTC
TRBV28	TRBJ2-1	many	.	CASSLGGGASYNEQFF	TGTGCCAGCAGTTTAGGCGGAGGAGCCTCCTACAATGAGCAGTTCTTC
TRBV19	TRBJ1-2	.	.	CASSPGTSSNYGYTF	TGTGCCAGTAGTCCTGGTACGTCTTCGAACTATGGCTACACCTTC
TRBV3-1	TRBJ2-1	many	TRBD2	CASSQEGSGIGDEQFF	TGTGCCAGCAGCCAAGAAGGTAGCGGGATCGGCGATGAGCAGTTCTTC
TRBV15	TRBJ2-3	.	TRBD2	CATSRPGLDEGDTQYF	TGTGCCACCAGCAGACCCGGACTAGATGAGGGAGATACGCAGTATTTT
TRBV19	TRBJ1-1	few	.	CASSIEWGEVSVNTEAFF	TGTGCCAGTAGTATAGAATGGGGGGAGGTGTCCGTGAACACTGAAGCTTTCTTT
TRBV30	TRBJ2-5	few	TRBD1	CAWSFSLVSGGTGETQYF	TGTGCCTGGAGTTTTTCGTTAGTTTCAGGGGGAACTGGAGAGACCCAGTACTTC
TRBV7-9	TRBJ1-5	.	.	CASSLAGTNQPQHF	TGTGCCAGCAGCTTAGCAGGGACCAATCAGCCCCAGCATTTT
TRBV20-1	TRBJ1-3	many	.	CSARQGASGNTIYF	TGCAGTGCTAGACAGGGTGCCTCTGGAAACACCATATATTTT
TRBV28	TRBJ2-5	many	TRBD2	CASSLLAGVKETQYF	TGTGCCAGCAGTTTATTAGCGGGAGTAAAGGAGACCCAGTACTTC
TRBV28	TRBJ1-1	many	.	CASQTTNTEAFF	TGTGCCAGCCAGACAACGAACACTGAAGCTTTCTTT
TRBV28	TRBJ2-2	few	.	CASSKQGRLFF	TGTGCCAGCAGTAAACAGGGCCGGCTGTTTTTT
TRBV27	TRBJ1-1	few	TRBD1	CASRPGDSKDTEAFF	TGTGCCAGCCGACCGGGGGACAGCAAGGACACTGAAGCTTTCTTT
TRBV28	TRBJ1-3	.	.	CASSLTGGGNTIYF	TGTGCCAGCAGTTTAACCGGGGGAGGAAACACCATATATTTT
TRBV6-1	TRBJ2-5	.	.	CASSEIRETQYF	TGTGCCAGCAGTGAAATCCGGGAGACCCAGTACTTC